The 4 T cell receptor beta chains presented below share a single source sample, sequenced in a study of breast tumors, draining lymph nodes, adjacent tissues. TCRdb processed the multiplex PCR reads anew with MiXCR; each CDR3 protein has one entry. The table records approximately 130,000 distinct CDR3 sequences, over 20% of them present only once. The lymph nodes were axillary draining lymph nodes from breast cancer patients. The sequencing input was axillary lymph node tissue. All receptors come from a female donor with breast cancer. Some clones in this sample may be carry-over from other donors' samples.

Regarding this clonotype: A clone one base away is much larger, so this may be a read error. V and J are TRBV7-7 and TRBJ2-5; TRBD2 might be the D (6 bases). Germline V gene sequence: CDR1 SSHAT, CDR2 FNYEAQ (reference sequence). This CDR3 region has 13 residues. The CDR3 DNA reads as TGTGCTAGCGGCTTATATCTGCAAGAGACCCAGTACTTC. As protein: CASGLYLQETQYF.

This clonotype was counted at least ten times. The genes are TRBV5-1 and TRBJ2-7; tentative D call: TRBD1 (5 bases). The V gene lost 4 bases and the J gene lost 5 bases, with 19 bases spanning the gap. Looked up from germline, CDR1 is SGHRS and CDR2 is YFSETQ. This CDR3 spans 15 amino acids. The CDR3 DNA sequence: TGCGCCAGCAGCCTAGGGGAAGGGCTGTGGGACGAGCAGTACTTC. Residues: CASSLGEGLWDEQYF.

This clonotype appeared once. The gene calls are TRBV20-1 and TRBJ1-1; the match to TRBD1 covers 8 bases. Germline-derived CDR1 and CDR2 are DFQATT and SNEGSKA (reference sequence). This CDR3 has 17 residues. V dropped 2 bases and J dropped 4; count of bases not matched to a gene: 15. As DNA, the CDR3 is TGCAGTGCTAGATCACAGGGGGGCCTTCGCGTATTCACTGAAGCTTTCTTT. Its translation: CSARSQGGLRVFTEAFF.

A remark on this clonotype: A single base separates this from a much larger clone, so it may be a read error. The chain carries TRBV9 and TRBJ1-3, with TRBD1 as a possible D gene (5 bases). V dropped 10 bases and J dropped 0 bases, with 14 bases sitting between them. CDR3 length: 14 amino acids. Germline V gene lookup returns CDR1 SGDLS and CDR2 YYNGEE. The CDR3 spells CAGGRDPSGNTIYF. The CDR3 DNA sequence: TGTGCCGGCGGCAGGGACCCCTCTGGAAACACCATATATTTT.